Sequencing of this TCR beta chain was carried out in a study of cytomegalovirus exposure and HLA in healthy donors. Study at large: The study placed about 86% of its approximately 430 genotyped donors in the Caucasian-associated ancestry cluster. Findings and limits, study-wide: Accurate HLA-A and HLA-B prediction from TCR beta sequences was reported for most subjects. A previous analysis found most TCR beta V segments productive roughly 90% or roughly 30% of the time.

PCR amplification relied on 60 Vbeta primers (plus 13 Jbeta primers). Profiling relied on immunoSEQ multiplex PCR, and the TCRdb table lists in-frame clones only, not all of them. The repertoire holds tens of thousands of clones, approximately 76% seen once, with about 8% in the top ten. Likely unrecorded immune exposures existed in these nominally healthy donors. This CDR3 is built from 16 residues. V gave up 3 bases and J gave up 1 base; unmatched junction bases: 4. The germline gives CDR1 KGHSH, CDR2 LQKENI. Details on this clone: Antigen: not known.

The receptor was isolated from a woman aged 25 to 39 in good health and CMV-seropositive. The rearrangement links TRBV18 to TRBJ1-3, with 9 bases aligning to TRBD1. Sequencing used PBMCs. CDR3 region: CASSPPGTGSGNTIYF. The CDR3 nucleotides read TGTGCCAGCTCACCTCCCGGGACAGGGTCTGGAAACACCATATATTTT.